This is a list of T cell receptor beta chains from one sample in a study of Ad26.COV2.S vaccination and SARS-CoV-2 variants. The method was immunoSEQ multiplex PCR; TCRdb's version includes in-frame clones alone and lacks a portion of them. Of fewer than 600,000 clones listed, approximately 90% are singletons. The sample was peripheral blood, taken in a trial of Ad26.COV2.S vaccine versus placebo. The origin of the receptors is a person aged 18-60 years who received the Ad26.COV2.S COVID-19 vaccine or a placebo. CDR3s include the opening cysteine and the closing phenylalanine or tryptophan. A D gene is named only where the DNA matches it firmly. For some rows the clone size is stated as once, few or many, or as a class when expanded; others skip it.

TRBV7-6	TRBJ1-1	-	-	TGTGCCAGCAGCGGCGGGAGGGCCACTGAAGCTTTCTTT	CASSGGRATEAFF
TRBV29-1	TRBJ1-1	-	-	TGCAGCGCCAATGGACCTCGGACTGAAGCTTTCTTT	CSANGPRTEAFF
TRBV7-9	TRBJ2-1	-	-	TGTGCCAGCAGCTTGCGGCGTATGAGCTCCTACAATGAGCAGTTCTTC	CASSLRRMSSYNEQFF
TRBV6-1	TRBJ2-7	-	-	TGTGCCAGCAGTGACAGAACCTACGAGCAGTACTTC	CASSDRTYEQYF
TRBV18	TRBJ2-7	-	-	TGTGCCAGCTCCCCCAGCGTGTACGAGCAGTACTTC	CASSPSVYEQYF
TRBV29-1	TRBJ1-1	-	once	TGCAGCGTCGGGGACGGACTTTCGGCTTTCTTT	CSVGDGLSAFF
TRBV28	TRBJ1-3	-	-	TGTGCCAGCAGACGGGGACTTTGGCTAGGAAACACCATATATTTT	CASRRGLWLGNTIYF
TRBV6-5	TRBJ2-7	-	-	TGTGCCAGCAGACTATACGAGCAGTACTTC	CASRLYEQYF
TRBV15	TRBJ2-7	-	once	TGTGCCACCAGCAGAGTTAGCTCCTACGAGCAGTACTTC	CATSRVSSYEQYF
TRBV12-3/TRBV12-4	TRBJ1-2	-	-	TGTGCCAGCAGTTTACGGCCAGGGAATGGCTACACCTTC	CASSLRPGNGYTF
TRBV5-1	TRBJ2-3	TRBD1	-	TGCGCCAGCAGCCAAGAAATACAGGGGTATGGCACAGATACGCAGTATTTT	CASSQEIQGYGTDTQYF
TRBV4-1	TRBJ2-1	TRBD2	-	TGCGCCAGCAGCCCTGGTGTCGGGGGGTCCTACAATGAGCAGTTCTTC	CASSPGVGGSYNEQFF
TRBV5-1	TRBJ1-1	-	-	TGCGCCAGCAGCTTGGGGGGGCCGAACACTGAAGCTTTCTTT	CASSLGGPNTEAFF
TRBV6-2/TRBV6-3	TRBJ2-7	TRBD2	-	TGTGCCAGCAGCGTAGCGGGCATAGCCTACGAGCAGTACTTC	CASSVAGIAYEQYF
TRBV5-4	TRBJ2-5	-	-	TGTGCCAGCAGCTTGGGCAGGGCCGAGACCCAGTACTTC	CASSLGRAETQYF
TRBV7-9	TRBJ1-1	-	few	TGTGCCAGCAGCCTACAGGAGAACACTGAAGCTTTCTTT	CASSLQENTEAFF
TRBV7-8	TRBJ2-1	TRBD2	-	TGTGCCAGCAGCCCCAAAGGGACTAGGGAGTACAATGAGCAGTTCTTC	CASSPKGTREYNEQFF
TRBV5-1	TRBJ2-7	-	-	TGCGCCAGCAGCTTGGGGGCTCCTAACGAGCAGTACTTC	CASSLGAPNEQYF
TRBV2	TRBJ1-3	-	-	TGTGCCAGCAGAACAGGGTCAACTGGAAACACCATATATTTT	CASRTGSTGNTIYF
TRBV11-2	TRBJ2-7	-	-	TGTGCCAGCAGCTTATTGGGGGATATCATTGAGCAGTACTTC	CASSLLGDIIEQYF
TRBV7-9	TRBJ1-2	-	few	TGTGCCAGCAGCCGGGACTTGTATGGCTACACCTTC	CASSRDLYGYTF
TRBV15	TRBJ1-5	-	-	TGTGCCACCAGCAGTCCGGACACGGGCAATCAGCCCCAGCATTTT	CATSSPDTGNQPQHF
TRBV5-1	TRBJ2-5	TRBD2	-	TGCGCCAGCAGCAAACCGGGACTAGCGGATACAGAGACCCAGTACTTC	CASSKPGLADTETQYF
TRBV5-1	TRBJ1-6	TRBD1	-	TGCGCCAGCAGTCCCGGACAGGCCCTGGCTGATTCACCCCTCCACTTT	CASSPGQALADSPLHF
TRBV6-1	TRBJ2-7	-	-	TGTGCCAGCAGTGAGGGGGGGGCTGGAGTATACGAGCAGTACTTC	CASSEGGAGVYEQYF
TRBV6-5	TRBJ2-7	TRBD2	-	TGTGCCAGCACCAGATTAGCGGGAGGGTCCTACGAGCAGTACTTC	CASTRLAGGSYEQYF
TRBV9	TRBJ1-1	-	-	TGTGCCAGCAGCGTAGATTCCGGGCCCAGCCCTGAAGCTTTCTTT	CASSVDSGPSPEAFF
TRBV6-2/TRBV6-3	TRBJ2-7	TRBD1	-	TGTGCCAGCAGTAGGGACAGTTATGCCTACGAGCAGTACTTC	CASSRDSYAYEQYF
TRBV6-2/TRBV6-3	TRBJ1-2	-	few	TGTGCCAGCAGTTACGACGGGTCCTATGGCTACACCTTC	CASSYDGSYGYTF
TRBV7-2	TRBJ1-5	-	-	TGTGCCAGCAGCCCGACAAATCAGCCCCAGCATTTT	CASSPTNQPQHF
TRBV5-6	TRBJ1-5	-	-	TGTGCCAGCAAGGACAGAAATAGCAATCAGCCCCAGCATTTT	CASKDRNSNQPQHF
TRBV29-1	TRBJ2-3	-	-	TGCAGCGTCGCCGGGATGCTCACAGATACGCAGTATTTT	CSVAGMLTDTQYF
TRBV5-1	TRBJ1-2	-	once	TGCGCCAGCAGAGGTTGGGGCTACACCTTC	CASRGWGYTF
TRBV23-1	TRBJ1-2	-	-	TGCGCCAGCAGTCAACCGGGGACACTCTACAACTATGGCTACACCTTC	CASSQPGTLYNYGYTF
TRBV14	TRBJ2-5	-	-	TGTGCCAGCAGCCAAGCGCAGGGAGGTCTGACCCAGTACTTC	CASSQAQGGLTQYF
TRBV29-1	TRBJ2-2	TRBD1	once	TGCAGCGTTGTCGCCCGCCGCACGCCCGGGACAGGAGCCGGGGAGCTGTTTTTT	CSVVARRTPGTGAGELFF
TRBV5-5	TRBJ1-1	-	-	TGTGCCAGCACCTTCGAAATTGCGTTGGCCTTTAACACTGAAGCTTTCTTT	CASTFEIALAFNTEAFF
TRBV28	TRBJ1-5	-	-	TGTGCCAGCAGTTTTAGGGTCCTTAGCAATCAGCCCCAGCATTTT	CASSFRVLSNQPQHF
TRBV7-9	TRBJ2-5	TRBD1	few	TGTGCCAGCAGGACAGGGGGCAGAGAGACCCAGTACTTC	CASRTGGRETQYF
TRBV7-8	TRBJ2-1	-	-	TGTGCCAGCAGCTTACCCCCGTGGAATGAGCAGTTCTTC	CASSLPPWNEQFF
TRBV28	TRBJ2-1	-	-	TGTGCCAGCAGTTTAGGGTGGTATGAGCAGTTCTTC	CASSLGWYEQFF
TRBV9	TRBJ2-5	TRBD2	-	TGTGCCAGCAGCGTAGAAGGGCAGGGAGGGGAGACCCAGTACTTC	CASSVEGQGGETQYF
TRBV5-4	TRBJ2-1	TRBD2	-	TGTGCCAGCAGCTTGGCGGGGGGGAACTACAATGAGCAGTTCTTC	CASSLAGGNYNEQFF
TRBV27	TRBJ1-2	TRBD1	-	TGTGCCAGCAGTAGGAGACAGGGGGGGTATGGCTACACCTTC	CASSRRQGGYGYTF
TRBV5-8	TRBJ1-1	-	-	TGTGCCAGCAGCTTGACCAATGGTGGCGCTTTCTTT	CASSLTNGGAFF
TRBV30	TRBJ1-2	TRBD1	once	TGTGCCTGGATTTCACGCGGGACAGGGGGCTATGGCTACACCTTC	CAWISRGTGGYGYTF
TRBV18	TRBJ1-4	-	-	TGTGCCAGCTCACCTCGTGGAGGGATCGGTGAAAAACTGTTTTTT	CASSPRGGIGEKLFF
TRBV9	TRBJ1-4	TRBD1	-	TGTGCCAGCAGCGTAGATTACAGGGGAGGCGAAAAACTGTTTTTT	CASSVDYRGGEKLFF
TRBV18	TRBJ2-1	-	-	TGTGCCAGCTCTACATTTGTGGGAGACCCCTACAATGAGCAGTTCTTC	CASSTFVGDPYNEQFF
TRBV5-1	TRBJ2-1	TRBD2	-	TGCGCCAGCAGTCGGACTAGCCTTGCCTACAATGAGCAGTTCTTC	CASSRTSLAYNEQFF
TRBV7-2	TRBJ1-1	-	-	TGTGCCAGCAGCTTAGGGGGGGCGCGTGACACTGAAGCTTTCTTT	CASSLGGARDTEAFF
TRBV15	TRBJ1-2	TRBD1	-	TGTGCCACCAGCAGGGACAGGGGGAGAAGTGGCTACACCTTC	CATSRDRGRSGYTF
TRBV7-2	TRBJ2-1	-	-	TGTGCCAGCACCCAATCCGGTAACCTAGCCGAGCAGTTCTTC	CASTQSGNLAEQFF
TRBV5-4	TRBJ1-2	TRBD1	-	TGTGCCAGCAGCTCCGGGACAGCCTTTAATTATGGCTACACCTTC	CASSSGTAFNYGYTF
TRBV6-1	TRBJ2-5	-	-	TGTGCCAGCAGTGAAATCTGGGGGGCAGAGACCCAGTACTTC	CASSEIWGAETQYF
TRBV4-3	TRBJ1-4	TRBD1	-	TGCGCCAGCAGCCAAGATCCAGTGCCTACAGGGGGGGAAAAACTGTTTTTT	CASSQDPVPTGGEKLFF
TRBV11-2	TRBJ2-2	-	-	TGTGCCAGCAGCTTAGGTGGGAGCGGGGAGCTGTTTTTT	CASSLGGSGELFF
TRBV5-5	TRBJ1-2	-	-	TGTGCCAGCAGCACCGCAGGGACCTCATATGGCTACACCTTC	CASSTAGTSYGYTF